The 28 T cell receptor beta chains below all came from one sample that was sequenced in a study of shared clonotypes between healthy human individuals. Method: immunoSEQ multiplex PCR; TCRdb's copy keeps in-frame clones and lacks some. The sample shows hundreds of thousands of clones, 70% to 80% of them seen only once. What was sequenced was PBMCs. These receptors originate from a woman in her forties in good health. Some clones in this sample may be carry-over from other donors' samples.

This sequence joins TRBV7-9 and TRBJ2-1; D gene ambiguous. Germline lookup yields CDR1 SEHNR and CDR2 FQNEAQ (reference sequence). Deletions cut 2 bases from V and 5 bases from J, with 13 bases between. The CDR3 totals 15 residues. The CDR3 DNA sequence: TGTGCCAGCAGCTTACTGGACCTCCCCAACAATGAGCAGTTCTTC. It yields the protein CASSLLDLPNNEQFF.

The V and J genes are TRBV5-8 and TRBJ1-1; possibly TRBD1 for D (6 bases). The germline V and J ends were trimmed by 2 bases and 0 bases, with 8 bases remaining between them. Germline lookup yields CDR1 SGHTS and CDR2 YDEGEE. The CDR3 sequence is 14 residues long. CDR3 in DNA: TGTGCCAGCAGCTTTCCAGGGGTGAACACTGAAGCTTTCTTT. It encodes CASSFPGVNTEAFF.

The chain links TRBV4-1 to TRBJ1-4; D remains ambiguous. This CDR3 is 16 amino acids long. V lost 3 bases and J 0 bases, leaving 11 bases between the germline ends. Per the germline V gene, CDR1 is MGHRA and CDR2 is YSYEKL. The CDR3 protein is CASSQKDRATNEKLFF. The CDR3 DNA reads as TGCGCCAGCAGCCAGAAGGACCGTGCAACTAATGAAAAACTGTTTTTT.

This chain joins TRBV7-9 and TRBJ2-5; 10 bases map to TRBD2. Looked up from germline, CDR1 is SEHNR and CDR2 is FQNEAQ (reference sequence). The CDR3 extends over 16 amino acids. J gave up 4 bases and V 2 bases, and 7 bases lay outside the gene matches. Here the CDR3 reads CASSLNGLAGVETQYF. The CDR3 region has the DNA TGTGCCAGCAGCTTAAATGGCCTAGCGGGAGTAGAGACCCAGTACTTC.

CDR3 amino acids: CASSVMASGRRVNEQFF. CDR3 in DNA: TGTGCCAGCAGTGTGATGGCTAGCGGGAGACGGGTCAATGAGCAGTTCTTC. This sequence joins TRBV28 and TRBJ2-1; TRBD2 matches at 10 bases. The germline CDR1 and CDR2 sequences are MDHEN and SYDVKM. V gave up 5 bases and J gave up 6 bases; unmatched junction bases: 13. CDR3 length equals 17 residues. Full variable domain (missing parts from reference TRBV28 and TRBJ2-1): DVKVTQSSRYLVKRTGEKVFLECVQDMDHENMFWYRQDPGLGLRLIYFSYDVKMKEKGDIPEGYSVSREKKERFSLILESASTNQTSMYLCASSVMASGRRVNEQFFGPGTRLTVL.

The V call is TRBV5-1, the J call TRBJ2-5; D gene ambiguous. The J call may be in error: the DNA end matches TRBJ2-7 better. The CDR3 extends over 13 amino acids. CDR1 and CDR2 (germline): SGHRS, YFSETQ. The DNA of the CDR3 is TGCGCCAGCAGAAGGGCGGAGCAGTACGAGCAGTACTTC. Translating it yields CASRRAEQYEQYF.

The V call is TRBV19, the J call TRBJ1-5, with D hard to call. Germline V lookup: CDR1 LNHDA, CDR2 SQIVND (reference sequence). The ends were cut back, 3 bases at V and 0 bases at J, with 3 bases in the middle. The CDR3 runs to 13 residues. The CDR3 reads CASSMHSNQPQHF. CDR3 in DNA: TGTGCCAGTAGTATGCATAGCAATCAGCCCCAGCATTTT.

The V call is TRBV6-5, the J call TRBJ2-7; 8 bases agree with TRBD1. Germline V gene data show CDR1 as MNHEY and CDR2 as SVGAGI. V trimming: 5 bases; J trimming: 4 bases; junction bases outside the gene matches: 10. CDR3 length: 15 residues. The CDR3 bases are TGTGCCAGCAGTCCCCAGGGGGCAGTAAGGTACGAGCAGTACTTC. It yields the protein CASSPQGAVRYEQYF.

The V and J genes are TRBV5-1 and TRBJ2-7; a possible D gene is TRBD1 (6 bases). V lost 5 bases and J 7 bases, leaving 19 bases between the germline ends. Germline loops: CDR1 SGHRS, CDR2 YFSETQ. This CDR3 comprises 14 residues. The CDR3 DNA is TGCGCCAGCAGTCCCGGGGACACGACCGGAGAGCAGTACTTC. Translating it yields CASSPGDTTGEQYF.

This chain uses TRBV14 with TRBJ2-7, with TRBD1 as a possible D gene (6 bases). Germline CDR1 reads SGHDN; CDR2 reads FVKESK. V lost 5 bases, J lost 4 bases, and 15 bases lay in between. The CDR3 spans 14 residues. As DNA, the CDR3 is TGTGCCAGCAGCAAAGGACAGTTTTTTTACGAGCAGTACTTC. Its translation: CASSKGQFFYEQYF.

Concerning this clone: Its ends do not fully match the called genes, so a read error is possible. The chain recombines TRBV2 with TRBJ2-3, with TRBD2 matching 7 bases. Per the germline V gene, CDR1 is SNHLY and CDR2 is FYNNEI. CDR3 length: 11 residues. The CDR3 region is CASGYTDTQYF. The CDR3 nucleotides read TGCGCTAGCGGCTACACAGATACGCAGTATTTT.

This sequence joins TRBV19 and TRBJ2-5; 10 bases are a match to TRBD1. CDR1 LNHDA and CDR2 SQIVND come from the germline V gene (reference sequence). CDR3 length equals 15 residues. With 5 bases clipped from V and 3 bases from J, the junction kept 6 bases outside the gene matches. CDR3: CASSAPDRGKETQYF. The CDR3 DNA sequence: TGTGCCAGTAGTGCCCCGGACAGGGGGAAAGAGACCCAGTACTTC.

V usage is TRBV11-2 and J usage is TRBJ2-4, with D perhaps TRBD2 (6 bases). The CDR3 contains 16 residues. V was clipped by 5 bases and J by 13 bases, with 27 bases between them. Per the germline V gene, CDR1 is SGHAT and CDR2 is FQNNGV. CDR3 in amino acids: CASSLWPQTSQKRQYF. For the CDR3, the DNA is TGTGCCAGCAGCCTGTGGCCTCAAACTAGCCAAAAACGCCAGTACTTC.

The chain links TRBV4-3 to TRBJ2-1, with TRBD2 identical over 8 bases. Trimming removed 0 bases from V and 4 bases from J; junction bases left unmatched: 8. This CDR3 is 17 amino acids long. Looked up from germline, CDR1 is LGHNA and CDR2 is YSLEER. The CDR3 DNA follows: TGCGCCAGCAGCCAAGATCCGGGCACTAGCGGTTACAATGAGCAGTTCTTC. Amino acids: CASSQDPGTSGYNEQFF.

The chain is built from TRBV7-2 and TRBJ2-3, with 9 bases matching TRBD1. Germline V lookup: CDR1 SGHTA, CDR2 FQGNSA. The junction had 12 bases not matched to a gene; V was cut back by 2 bases and J by 3 bases. The CDR3 loop spans 18 amino acids. In DNA, the CDR3 is TGTGCCAGCAGCTTAACGTCTCCTAAGGACAGGGGAACAGATACGCAGTATTTT. This gives the protein CASSLTSPKDRGTDTQYF.

The V call is TRBV6-1, the J call TRBJ1-2, with a weak D call TRBD1 (6 bases). V was cut by 5 bases and J by 4 bases, with 11 bases left in between. Germline V gene lookup returns CDR1 MNHNS and CDR2 SASEGT. This CDR3 contains 13 residues. CDR3 sequence (DNA): TGTGCCAGCAGTAAGACAGGCAGCTATGGCTACACCTTC. Translating gives CASSKTGSYGYTF.

The rearrangement joins TRBV18 to TRBJ2-7; possible D gene TRBD2, 5 bases. Germline loops: CDR1 KGHSH, CDR2 LQKENI. V lost 6 bases and J 5 bases, leaving 14 bases between the germline ends. This CDR3 contains 13 residues. The CDR3 protein is CASSPSGYDEQYF. The CDR3 DNA is TGTGCCAGCTCCCCGAGCGGTTACGACGAGCAGTACTTC.

This clone showed up just a few times. The V gene is TRBV30, the J gene TRBJ1-2; D gene unclear. The CDR3 length is 16 residues. V dropped 2 bases and J dropped 2 bases, with 18 bases sitting between them. CDR1 and CDR2 (germline): GTSNPN, SVGIG (reference sequence). The DNA of the CDR3 is TGTGCCTGGAGTAGCCCCAGCCGCGGAGCAAACTATGGCTACACCTTC. Residues: CAWSSPSRGANYGYTF.

The chain carries TRBV6-5 and TRBJ2-7; 7 bases are shared with TRBD2. This CDR3 is 13 amino acids long. Germline-derived CDR1 and CDR2 are MNHEY and SVGAGI. V lost 6 bases to trimming and J lost 0 bases; unmatched junction nucleotides: 2. CDR3 bases: TGTGCCAGCAGCGGGGGGAACTCCTACGAGCAGTACTTC. It is translated as CASSGGNSYEQYF.

The chain uses TRBV10-3 and TRBJ2-1, with D unclear. Trimming shortened V by 3 bases and J by 5 bases, and 8 bases separated the two germline ends. This CDR3 spans 13 amino acids. The germline CDR1 and CDR2 sequences are ENHRY and SYGVKD. CDR3 loop: CAISEGNNNEQFF. The CDR3 DNA follows: TGTGCCATCAGTGAAGGGAATAACAATGAGCAGTTCTTC.

The chain is built from TRBV6-1 and TRBJ1-1, with D hard to call. The V end lost 7 bases, the J end lost 0 bases, and 6 bases lay between the germline ends. The CDR3 sequence is 12 residues long. In germline, CDR1 is MNHNS, CDR2 SASEGT. CDR3 in amino acids: CASTAVNTEAFF. CDR3 nucleotide sequence: TGTGCCAGCACCGCTGTGAACACTGAAGCTTTCTTT.

This chain joins TRBV28 and TRBJ2-4; D might be TRBD2 (5 bases). V lost 3 bases to trimming and J lost 6 bases, with 9 bases between them. Germline CDR1 MDHEN, CDR2 SYDVKM. The CDR3 has 13 amino acids. CDR3 sequence reads: CASSFPSRNIQYF. DNA for the CDR3: TGTGCCAGCAGTTTTCCTAGCAGAAACATTCAGTACTTC.

This clone was observed a handful of times. The chain links TRBV11-2 to TRBJ1-4; D is unclear. CDR3 length: 12 amino acids. Trimming removed 5 bases at V and 8 bases at J, with 9 bases between. Germline V gives CDR1 SGHAT, CDR2 FQNNGV. As DNA, the CDR3 is TGTGCCAGCAGCCCTGAAAACGAAAAACTGTTTTTT. Encoded protein: CASSPENEKLFF.

Only one count was recorded for this clone. The J gene is TRBJ1-5, the V gene TRBV6-5, with a tentative D call TRBD1 (5 bases). The germline V gene encodes CDR1 MNHEY and CDR2 SVGAGI. V dropped 0 bases and J dropped 2 bases, with 5 bases sitting between them. This CDR3 has 14 residues. CDR3 in amino acids: CASSYSGGNQPQHF. CDR3 coding DNA: TGTGCCAGCAGTTACTCGGGGGGCAATCAGCCCCAGCATTTT.

This chain uses TRBV6-5 with TRBJ1-1, with 7 bases aligning to TRBD1. Germline CDR1 MNHEY, CDR2 SVGAGI. The CDR3 is made up of 15 amino acids. V was pared by 0 bases and J by 3 bases, with 4 bases of the junction left unmatched. CDR3 nucleotides: TGTGCCAGCAGTTACTCGAACAGGGGAGACACTGAAGCTTTCTTT. Amino acids: CASSYSNRGDTEAFF.

This clone showed up just a few times. The rearrangement links TRBV27 to TRBJ1-5; D is undetermined. Trimming took off 3 bases at V and 0 bases at J, with 6 bases between the two ends. The germline gives CDR1 MNHEY, CDR2 SMNVEV (reference sequence). The CDR3 runs 14 residues. The CDR3 DNA is TGTGCCAGCAGTTTGTTTAGTAGCAATCAGCCCCAGCATTTT. Protein: CASSLFSSNQPQHF.

This clone was observed at least ten times. The rearrangement joins TRBV28 to TRBJ1-1; a weak D match, TRBD1 (6 bases). Germline assignment: CDR1 MDHEN and CDR2 SYDVKM. V shed 5 bases and J shed 4 bases, with 17 bases lying between them. The CDR3 runs 15 residues. CDR3 in amino acids: CASSTYRQDRTEAFF. CDR3 DNA sequence: TGTGCCAGCAGTACCTATCGACAGGACCGCACTGAAGCTTTCTTT.

The V call is TRBV29-1, the J call TRBJ2-7; D unclear. This CDR3 spans 10 amino acids. CDR1 SQVTM and CDR2 ANQGSEA come from the germline V gene. Trimming cost V 4 bases and J 3 bases, with 4 bases left between them. The CDR3 here is CSVGDYEQYF. CDR3 coding DNA: TGCAGCGTTGGAGACTACGAGCAGTACTTC.